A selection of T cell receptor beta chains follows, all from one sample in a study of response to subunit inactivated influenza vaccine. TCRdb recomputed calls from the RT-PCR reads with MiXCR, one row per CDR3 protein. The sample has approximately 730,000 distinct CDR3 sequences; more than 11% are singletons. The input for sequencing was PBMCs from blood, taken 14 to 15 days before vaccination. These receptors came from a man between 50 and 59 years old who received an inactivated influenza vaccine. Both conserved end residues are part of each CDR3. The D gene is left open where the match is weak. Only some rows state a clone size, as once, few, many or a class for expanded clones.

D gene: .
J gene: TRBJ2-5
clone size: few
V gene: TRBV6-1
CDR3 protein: CASSPRRLAQETQYF
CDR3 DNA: TGTGCCAGCAGCCCAAGGAGGCTAGCCCAAGAGACCCAGTACTTC

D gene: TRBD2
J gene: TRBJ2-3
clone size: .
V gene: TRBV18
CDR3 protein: CASSPPGGGAAQYF
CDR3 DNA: TGTGCCAGCTCACCACCTGGCGGGGGTGCGGCGCAGTATTTT

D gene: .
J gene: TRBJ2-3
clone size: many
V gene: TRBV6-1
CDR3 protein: CASRGRGSTDTQYF
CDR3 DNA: TGTGCCAGCAGGGGTCGGGGGAGCACAGATACGCAGTATTTT

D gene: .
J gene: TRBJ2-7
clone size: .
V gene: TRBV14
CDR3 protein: CASSLAQPGQISYEQYF
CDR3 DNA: TGTGCCAGCAGCCTTGCTCAACCAGGACAGATCTCCTACGAGCAGTACTTC

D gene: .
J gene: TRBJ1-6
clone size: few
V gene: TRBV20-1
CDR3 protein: CSARDPISGSPLHF
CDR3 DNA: TGCAGTGCTAGAGATCCCATTTCAGGTTCACCCCTCCACTTT

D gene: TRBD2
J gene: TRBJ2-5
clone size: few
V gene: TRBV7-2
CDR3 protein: CASSFTSGKETQYF
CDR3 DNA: TGTGCCAGCAGCTTTACTAGCGGGAAAGAGACCCAGTACTTC

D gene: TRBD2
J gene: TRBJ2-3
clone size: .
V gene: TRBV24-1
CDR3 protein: CATSDRGLSTDTQYF
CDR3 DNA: TGTGCCACCAGTGATAGGGGACTAAGCACAGATACGCAGTATTTT

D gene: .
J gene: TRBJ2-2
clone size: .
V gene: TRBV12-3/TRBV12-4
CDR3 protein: CASSLGQGNGELFF
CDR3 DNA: TGTGCCAGCAGTTTAGGGCAGGGGAACGGGGAGCTGTTTTTT

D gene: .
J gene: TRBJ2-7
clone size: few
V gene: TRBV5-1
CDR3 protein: CASSLAAPTGEQYF
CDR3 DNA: TGCGCCAGCAGCTTGGCCGCCCCAACTGGGGAGCAGTACTTC

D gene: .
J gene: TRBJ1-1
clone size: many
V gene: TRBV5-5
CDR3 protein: CASIQRGINTEAFF
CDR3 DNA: TGTGCCAGCATCCAAAGAGGGATCAACACTGAAGCTTTCTTT

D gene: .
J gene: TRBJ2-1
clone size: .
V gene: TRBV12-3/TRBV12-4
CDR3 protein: CASSLPGERAYNEQFF
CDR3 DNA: TGTGCCAGCAGCCTACCAGGGGAGCGGGCCTACAATGAGCAGTTCTTC

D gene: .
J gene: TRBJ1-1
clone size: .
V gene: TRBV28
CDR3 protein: CASRTTGRTEAFF
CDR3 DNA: TGTGCCAGCAGGACTACAGGGCGCACTGAAGCTTTCTTT

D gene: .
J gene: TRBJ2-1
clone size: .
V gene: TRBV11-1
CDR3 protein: CASSPISSSYNEQFF
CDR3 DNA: TGTGCCAGCAGCCCAATTTCGTCTTCCTACAATGAGCAGTTCTTC

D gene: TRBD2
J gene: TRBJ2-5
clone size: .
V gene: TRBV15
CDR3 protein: CATSRWEGSEETQYF
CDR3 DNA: TGTGCCACCAGTCGGTGGGAGGGCTCAGAAGAGACCCAGTACTTC

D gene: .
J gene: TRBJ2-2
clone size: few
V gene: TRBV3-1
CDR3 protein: CASSRGERTGELFF
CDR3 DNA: TGTGCCAGCAGCCGAGGGGAACGCACCGGGGAGCTGTTTTTT

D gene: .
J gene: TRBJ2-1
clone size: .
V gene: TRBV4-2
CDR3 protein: CASSQAQLQRYNEQFF
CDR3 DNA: TGTGCCAGCAGCCAAGCCCAGCTTCAGAGGTACAATGAGCAGTTCTTC

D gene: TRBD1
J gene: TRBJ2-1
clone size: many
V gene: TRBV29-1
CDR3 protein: CSVTGDYNEQFF
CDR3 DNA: TGCAGCGTTACAGGGGATTACAATGAGCAGTTCTTC

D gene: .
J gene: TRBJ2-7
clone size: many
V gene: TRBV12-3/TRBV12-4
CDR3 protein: CASSPGVRWEQYF
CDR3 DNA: TGTGCCAGCAGCCCCGGGGTTCGGTGGGAGCAGTACTTC

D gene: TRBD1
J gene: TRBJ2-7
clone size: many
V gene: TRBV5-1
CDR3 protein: CASSLGQGPYEQYF
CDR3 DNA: TGTGCCAGCAGCCTCGGACAGGGTCCCTACGAGCAGTACTTC